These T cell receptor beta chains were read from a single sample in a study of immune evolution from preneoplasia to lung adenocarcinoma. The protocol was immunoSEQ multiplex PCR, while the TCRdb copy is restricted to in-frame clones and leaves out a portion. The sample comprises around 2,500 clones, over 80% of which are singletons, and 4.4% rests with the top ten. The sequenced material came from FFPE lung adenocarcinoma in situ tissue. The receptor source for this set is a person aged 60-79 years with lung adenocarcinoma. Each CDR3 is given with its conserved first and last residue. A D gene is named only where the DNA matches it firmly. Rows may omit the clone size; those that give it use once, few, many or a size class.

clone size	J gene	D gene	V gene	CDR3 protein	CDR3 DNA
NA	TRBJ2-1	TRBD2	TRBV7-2	CASSPTSDRAEQFF	TGTGCCAGCAGCCCTACTAGCGACCGCGCGGAGCAGTTCTTC
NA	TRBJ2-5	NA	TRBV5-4	CASSRDTVETQYF	TGTGCCAGCAGTCGGGACACCGTGGAGACCCAGTACTTC
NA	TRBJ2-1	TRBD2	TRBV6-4	CASSPGGTSNEQFF	TGTGCCAGCAGTCCGGGGGGGACTAGCAATGAGCAGTTCTTC
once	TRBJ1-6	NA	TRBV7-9	CASSYGGGSPLHF	TGTGCCAGCAGCTACGGGGGGGGTTCACCCCTCCACTTT
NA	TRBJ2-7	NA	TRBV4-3	CASSQDLGQVTYEQYF	TGCGCCAGCAGCCAAGATTTAGGGCAGGTTACCTACGAGCAGTACTTC
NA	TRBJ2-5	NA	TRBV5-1	CASSFSGGGFPKETQYF	TGCGCCAGCAGCTTCTCGGGGGGCGGTTTCCCGAAAGAGACCCAGTACTTC
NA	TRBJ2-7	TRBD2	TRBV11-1	CASSLETSGTYEQYF	TGTGCCAGCAGCTTAGAGACTAGCGGGACCTACGAGCAGTACTTC
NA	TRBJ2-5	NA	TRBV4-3	CASSQDLGREETQYF	TGCGCCAGCAGCCAAGATTTAGGCAGGGAGGAGACCCAGTACTTC
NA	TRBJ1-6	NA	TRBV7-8	CASATDSSYNSPLHF	TGTGCCAGCGCCACTGATAGCTCCTATAATTCACCCCTCCACTTT
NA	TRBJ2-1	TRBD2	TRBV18	CASSLPGLAGGNEQFF	TGTGCCAGCTCACTTCCGGGACTAGCGGGAGGTAATGAGCAGTTCTTC
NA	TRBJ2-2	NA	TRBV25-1	CASSDLGKTNTGELFF	TGTGCCAGCAGTGACCTGGGGAAGACGAACACCGGGGAGCTGTTTTTT
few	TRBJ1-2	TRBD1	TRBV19	CASSIPGGNYGYTF	TGTGCCAGTAGTATTCCAGGGGGTAACTATGGCTACACCTTC
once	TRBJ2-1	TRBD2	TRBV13	CASSNSKREGSFF	TGTGCCAGCAGCAACTCAAAGCGGGAGGGATCGTTCTTC
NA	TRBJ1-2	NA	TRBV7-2	CASSPNTNYGYTF	TGTGCCAGCAGCCCAAACACGAACTATGGCTACACCTTC
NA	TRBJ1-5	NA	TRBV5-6	CASSVGHRNQPQHF	TGTGCCAGCAGCGTCGGACACCGCAATCAGCCCCAGCATTTT
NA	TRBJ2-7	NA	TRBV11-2	CASSPGLGPFYEQYF	TGTGCCAGCAGCCCAGGACTGGGCCCTTTCTACGAGCAGTACTTC
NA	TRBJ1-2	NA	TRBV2	CASRGGRRGYTF	TGTGCCAGCAGGGGAGGACGGCGAGGCTACACCTTC
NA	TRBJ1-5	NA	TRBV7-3	CASSLTGALPSIRQNQPQHF	TGTGCCAGCAGCCTTACGGGGGCCCTCCCTTCAATAAGACAGAATCAGCCCCAGCATTTT
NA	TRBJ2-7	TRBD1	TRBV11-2	CASSLAGGAMAEQYF	TGTGCCAGCAGCTTAGCAGGGGGCGCAATGGCCGAGCAGTACTTC
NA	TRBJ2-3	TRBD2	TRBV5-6	CASSETSGRADTQYF	TGTGCCAGCAGCGAGACTAGCGGGCGGGCAGATACGCAGTATTTT
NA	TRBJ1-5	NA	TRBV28	CASNTPGLYQPQHF	TGTGCCAGCAACACACCGGGACTTTATCAGCCCCAGCATTTT
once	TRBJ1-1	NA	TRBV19	CASSWGGSGLLTEAFF	TGTGCCAGTAGTTGGGGGGGATCCGGATTATTAACTGAAGCTTTCTTT
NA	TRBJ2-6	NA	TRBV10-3	CAILAWGGANVLTF	TGTGCCATCTTGGCCTGGGGGGGGGCCAACGTCCTGACTTTC
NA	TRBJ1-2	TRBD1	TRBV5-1	CASSTSDRVDGYTF	TGCGCCAGCAGCACCTCGGACAGGGTCGATGGCTACACCTTC
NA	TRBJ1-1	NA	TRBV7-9	CASSLQGWDTNTEAFF	TGTGCCAGCAGCTTACAAGGATGGGATACGAACACTGAAGCTTTCTTT
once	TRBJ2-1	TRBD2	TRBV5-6	CASSLWGLAHHEQFF	TGTGCCAGCAGCCTTTGGGGACTAGCTCACCATGAGCAGTTCTTC
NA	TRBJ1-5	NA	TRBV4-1	CASSPTLVRFVDNQPQHF	TGCGCCAGCAGCCCTACCCTTGTACGGTTTGTAGACAATCAGCCCCAGCATTTT
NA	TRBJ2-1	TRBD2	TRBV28	CASSVSGTSGRLEQFF	TGTGCCAGCAGTGTCTCCGGGACTAGCGGGAGACTTGAGCAGTTCTTC
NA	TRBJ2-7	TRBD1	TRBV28	CASRETGGPYEQYF	TGTGCCAGCAGGGAGACAGGGGGCCCCTACGAGCAGTACTTC
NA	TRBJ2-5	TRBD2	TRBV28	CASSLSRATSGPGYIETQYF	TGTGCCAGCAGTTTATCCCGTGCGACTAGCGGGCCCGGGTACATAGAGACCCAGTACTTC
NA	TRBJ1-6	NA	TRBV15	CATSREDNSPLHF	TGTGCCACCAGCAGAGAAGATAATTCACCCCTCCACTTT
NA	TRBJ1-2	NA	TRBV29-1	CSVGGGLMNYGYTF	TGCAGCGTTGGGGGGGGGCTTATGAACTATGGCTACACCTTC
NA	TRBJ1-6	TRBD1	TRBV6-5	CASSYTTGDNSPLHF	TGTGCCAGCAGTTACACTACAGGGGATAATTCACCCCTCCACTTT
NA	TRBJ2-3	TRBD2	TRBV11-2	CASSRSGATDTQYF	TGTGCCAGCAGCCGTAGCGGGGCGACAGATACGCAGTATTTT
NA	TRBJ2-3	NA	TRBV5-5	CASSLESGGADTQYF	TGTGCCAGCAGCTTGGAGTCTGGGGGCGCGGATACGCAGTATTTT
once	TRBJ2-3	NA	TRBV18	CASSPPTGFLDTQYF	TGTGCCAGCTCACCACCGACAGGTTTTTTGGATACGCAGTATTTT
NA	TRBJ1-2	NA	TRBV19	CASRPGISRGYTF	TGTGCCAGTAGGCCCGGGATTTCGAGGGGCTACACCTTC
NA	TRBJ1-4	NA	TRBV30	CAWSVAGPQGGEKLFF	TGTGCCTGGAGTGTGGCGGGGCCGCAGGGAGGTGAAAAACTGTTTTTT
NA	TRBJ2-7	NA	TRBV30	CAWSWGRGFSYEQYF	TGTGCCTGGAGTTGGGGCAGGGGCTTCTCCTACGAGCAGTACTTC
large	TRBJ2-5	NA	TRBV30	CAWSQGRRETQYF	TGTGCCTGGAGCCAGGGGAGGAGAGAGACCCAGTACTTC
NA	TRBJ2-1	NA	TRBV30	CAWSVDREGEQFF	TGTGCCTGGAGTGTAGACAGAGAGGGTGAGCAGTTCTTC
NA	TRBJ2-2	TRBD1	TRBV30	CAWSVQGQHTGELFF	TGTGCCTGGAGTGTACAGGGACAGCACACCGGGGAGCTGTTTTTT
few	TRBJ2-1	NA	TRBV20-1	CSANEYNEQFF	TGCAGCGCAAATGAGTACAATGAGCAGTTCTTC
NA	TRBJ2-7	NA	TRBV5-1	CASSSFRDAYEQYF	TGCGCCAGCAGCTCCTTCCGGGACGCCTACGAGCAGTACTTC
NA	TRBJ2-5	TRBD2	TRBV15	CATSTGLAETQYF	TGTGCCACCAGCACCGGACTAGCAGAGACCCAGTACTTC
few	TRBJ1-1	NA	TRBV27	CASSLDGRNTEAFF	TGTGCCAGCAGCTTAGATGGCAGGAACACTGAAGCTTTCTTT
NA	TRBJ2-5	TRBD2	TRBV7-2	CASSLTRDYRETQYF	TGTGCCAGCAGCTTAACCAGGGACTACCGGGAGACCCAGTACTTC
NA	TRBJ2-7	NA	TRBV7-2	CASSYSGLVYEQYF	TGTGCCAGCAGCTACAGCGGGTTGGTATACGAGCAGTACTTC
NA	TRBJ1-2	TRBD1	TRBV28	CASSLRTGSNYGYTF	TGTGCCAGCAGTCTTCGGACAGGATCTAACTATGGCTACACCTTC
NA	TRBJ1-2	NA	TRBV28	CASGPPQTGRGYTF	TGTGCCAGCGGCCCCCCGCAAACAGGTCGCGGCTACACCTTC
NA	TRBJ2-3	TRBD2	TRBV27	CASRIAGANSDTQYF	TGTGCCAGCAGAATAGCGGGGGCTAATTCAGATACGCAGTATTTT
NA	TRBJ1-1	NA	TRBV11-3	CASSLDQGREAFF	TGTGCCAGCAGCTTAGACCAGGGGCGTGAAGCTTTCTTT
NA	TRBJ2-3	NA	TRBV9	CASSVYGGSTDTQYF	TGTGCCAGCAGCGTATACGGAGGGTCCACAGATACGCAGTATTTT
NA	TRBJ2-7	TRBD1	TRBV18	CASSRTGGTYEQYF	TGTGCCAGCTCAAGGACAGGAGGTACCTACGAGCAGTACTTC
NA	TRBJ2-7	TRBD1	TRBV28	CASSSDRFSYEQYF	TGTGCCAGCAGTTCGGACAGGTTCTCCTACGAGCAGTACTTC
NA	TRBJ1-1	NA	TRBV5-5	CASSLAQGGRNTEAFF	TGTGCCAGCAGCTTGGCTCAAGGGGGTCGGAACACTGAAGCTTTCTTT